This T cell receptor (beta chain) comes out of a study of T cell responses to AZD1222 COVID-19 vaccine. Study observations and caveats: A rise in Spike-specific TCR breadth and depth followed two AZD1222 doses. Baseline testing showed seropositivity in only 5 or 6 AZD1222 recipients. Dominant CD4 TCR responses targeted spike regions 160-218 and 743-854. White British people made up most donors, females outnumbered males, and clonal diversity was possibly underestimated.

With regard to this clone: Its cognate antigen is unknown.

Using immunoSEQ multiplex PCR, the repertoire was profiled, and TCRdb retains in-frame clones only, with some absent. The table lists around 120,000 clones, around 91% of them singletons. The V gene end was trimmed by 0 bases and the J gene end by 5 bases; junction bases not matched to a gene: 5. The V gene's germline CDR1 is SGHRS and CDR2 YFSETQ. The length of the CDR3 is 15 residues. The source is an adult who received the AZD1222 COVID-19 vaccine. The chain uses TRBV5-1 and TRBJ1-5; 7 positions match TRBD1. The source was peripheral blood, collected 28 days after the second AZD1222 dose. The CDR3 nucleotides read TGCGCCAGCAGCTTGGCCCCAGGGGGGGATCAGCCCCAGCATTTT. This gives the protein CASSLAPGGDQPQHF.